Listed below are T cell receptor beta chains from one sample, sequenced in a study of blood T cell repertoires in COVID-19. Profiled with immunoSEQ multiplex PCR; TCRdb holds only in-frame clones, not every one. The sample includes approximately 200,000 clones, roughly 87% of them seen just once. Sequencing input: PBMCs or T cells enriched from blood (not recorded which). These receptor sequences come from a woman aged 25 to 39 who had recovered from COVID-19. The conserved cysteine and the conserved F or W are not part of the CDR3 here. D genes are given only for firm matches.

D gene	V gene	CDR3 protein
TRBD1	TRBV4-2	ASSQDGTGPYGYT
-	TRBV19	ASKQPSNYGYT
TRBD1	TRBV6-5	ASSATGGRGKLF
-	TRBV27	ASRTGGTEAF
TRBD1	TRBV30	AWDGTGDNEQF
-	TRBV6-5	ASSHTGSRQETQY
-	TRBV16	ASSQSYSSSYNEQF
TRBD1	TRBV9	ASSALGTAQETQY
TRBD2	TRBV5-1	ASSWGLAEPSYEQY
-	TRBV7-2	ASSLELFDTGELF
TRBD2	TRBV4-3	ASSHGGSSYNEQF
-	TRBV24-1	ATSDLGGTNYGYT
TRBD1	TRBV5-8	ASSLGPGGFTGELF
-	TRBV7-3	ASSDRGTGELF
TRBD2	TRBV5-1	ASLGTNSYEQY
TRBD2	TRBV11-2	ASSWAGGILPTDTQY
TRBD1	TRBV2	ASTRQGHQPQH
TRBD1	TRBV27	ASSILGTVNSPLH
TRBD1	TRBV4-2	ASSQDPGGPQH
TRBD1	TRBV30	AWSVRGDTEAF
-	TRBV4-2	ASSQNPGAGGYT
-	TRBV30	AWSVLNPGYT
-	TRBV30	AWRLRDIYGYT
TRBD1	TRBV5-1	ASRFPGQANYGYT
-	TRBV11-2	ASSLAGLGEKLF
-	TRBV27	ASSSPPGTQY
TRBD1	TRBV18	ASSETGTGGLALH
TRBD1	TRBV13	ASRLQGIVNEAF
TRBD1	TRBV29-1	SVMRGLVRGRQEQY
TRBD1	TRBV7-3	ASGTGLYNEQF
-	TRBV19	ASSHNRAQRNEQF
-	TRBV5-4	ASSFDRGGNGELF
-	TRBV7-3	ASSFGVFSGELF
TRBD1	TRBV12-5	ASGPTGGTAGANVLT
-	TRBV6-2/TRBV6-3	ASSITGWNTEAF
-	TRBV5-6	ASSLGVTNEQF
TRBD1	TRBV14	ASSRPRTGWYTEAF
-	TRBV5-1	ASRGGELNTEAF
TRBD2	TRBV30	AWSEGTSGRDEQY
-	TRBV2	ASSEGGGEQF
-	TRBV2	ASYRARDTEAF
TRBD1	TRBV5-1	ASSSTGGAEKLF
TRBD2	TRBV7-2	ASSLSGGSVTGELF
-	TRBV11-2	ASSLDRGYGQPQH
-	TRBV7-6	ASSLVRGREKLF